This is a list of T cell receptor beta chains from one sample in a study of cytomegalovirus exposure and HLA in healthy donors. TCRdb's copy holds only in-frame clones and misses some; the assay was immunoSEQ multiplex PCR. The data contain 200,000 or so clones, about 89% of them seen just once; the ten biggest clones take up 0.85% to 1.2%. Source material: PBMCs. Receptors originate from a woman younger than 30 in good health and CMV-seronegative. The CDR3 runs from the conserved cysteine through the conserved F or W. Fields, in order: clone size, V gene, D gene, J gene, CDR3 protein, CDR3 DNA. A D gene is named only where the DNA matches it firmly. A clone size is listed for some rows: how often the clone was seen (once, few, many), or a class if it is expanded.

abundance: NA
v_gene: TRBV6-6
d_gene: TRBD1
j_gene: TRBJ1-6
CDR3aa: CASSQTGGNSPLHF
CDR3nt: TGTGCCAGCAGTCAAACAGGGGGGAATTCACCCCTCCACTTT

abundance: NA
v_gene: TRBV10-2
d_gene: NA
j_gene: TRBJ2-7
CDR3aa: CATRTGSSYEQYF
CDR3nt: TGCGCCACCAGAACCGGGTCTTCCTACGAGCAGTACTTC

abundance: NA
v_gene: TRBV29-1
d_gene: NA
j_gene: TRBJ1-3
CDR3aa: CSAGTIDSGNTIYF
CDR3nt: TGCAGCGCCGGGACAATAGACTCTGGAAACACCATATATTTT

abundance: NA
v_gene: TRBV5-1
d_gene: NA
j_gene: TRBJ2-1
CDR3aa: CASTGDTYNEQFF
CDR3nt: TGCGCCAGCACAGGCGATACCTACAATGAGCAGTTCTTC

abundance: NA
v_gene: TRBV6-6
d_gene: NA
j_gene: TRBJ1-1
CDR3aa: CASSSGGETEAFF
CDR3nt: TGTGCCAGCAGTAGTGGGGGGGAGACTGAAGCTTTCTTT

abundance: NA
v_gene: TRBV5-1
d_gene: TRBD2
j_gene: TRBJ2-7
CDR3aa: CASSPSLGLDSSYEQYF
CDR3nt: TGCGCCAGCAGCCCCAGTCTGGGACTAGACAGCTCCTACGAGCAGTACTTC

abundance: once
v_gene: TRBV28
d_gene: NA
j_gene: TRBJ1-5
CDR3aa: CASSFGQSNQPQHF
CDR3nt: TGTGCCAGCAGTTTCGGACAGAGCAATCAGCCCCAGCATTTT

abundance: NA
v_gene: TRBV5-8
d_gene: NA
j_gene: TRBJ1-5
CDR3aa: CASSFGLVSNQPQHF
CDR3nt: TGTGCCAGCAGCTTTGGACTAGTAAGCAATCAGCCCCAGCATTTT

abundance: NA
v_gene: TRBV11-2
d_gene: TRBD2
j_gene: TRBJ2-5
CDR3aa: CASSLGTSGNNF
CDR3nt: TGTGCCAGCAGCCTAGGGACTAGCGGGAACAACTTC

abundance: NA
v_gene: TRBV29-1
d_gene: TRBD1
j_gene: TRBJ2-7
CDR3aa: CSVGDRGITYEQYF
CDR3nt: TGCAGCGTGGGGGACAGGGGGATTACCTACGAGCAGTACTTC

abundance: NA
v_gene: TRBV29-1
d_gene: NA
j_gene: TRBJ2-1
CDR3aa: CSLRVRINEQFF
CDR3nt: TGCAGCCTTCGGGTTAGGATTAATGAGCAGTTCTTC

abundance: NA
v_gene: TRBV6-5
d_gene: NA
j_gene: TRBJ2-7
CDR3aa: CASSYSGTSYEQYF
CDR3nt: TGTGCCAGCAGCTATTCCGGGACAAGCTACGAGCAGTACTTC

abundance: NA
v_gene: TRBV5-1
d_gene: TRBD2
j_gene: TRBJ2-5
CDR3aa: CASSPGTSEIQETQYF
CDR3nt: TGCGCCAGCAGCCCGGGGACTAGCGAGATCCAAGAGACCCAGTACTTC

abundance: NA
v_gene: TRBV7-9
d_gene: NA
j_gene: TRBJ1-1
CDR3aa: CASSLVGLGQRNTEAFF
CDR3nt: TGTGCCAGCAGCTTAGTAGGACTCGGACAGAGGAACACTGAAGCTTTCTTT

abundance: once
v_gene: TRBV4-1
d_gene: NA
j_gene: TRBJ1-1
CDR3aa: CASSQAQTAPVTNTEAFF
CDR3nt: TGCGCCAGCAGCCAGGCCCAGACTGCCCCGGTGACGAACACTGAAGCTTTCTTT

abundance: NA
v_gene: TRBV5-4
d_gene: NA
j_gene: TRBJ2-7
CDR3aa: CASSWTEGLSYEQYF
CDR3nt: TGTGCCAGCAGCTGGACGGAGGGACTCTCCTACGAGCAGTACTTC

abundance: NA
v_gene: TRBV5-1
d_gene: NA
j_gene: TRBJ2-7
CDR3aa: CASSSYYEQYF
CDR3nt: TGCGCCAGCAGCTCCTACTACGAGCAGTACTTC